Below, 32 T cell receptor beta chains from the same sample are listed, as sequenced in a study of T cell responses to AZD1222 COVID-19 vaccine. Some clones are missing from TCRdb's copy, which holds only in-frame ones; the method was immunoSEQ multiplex PCR. The sample yields about 88,000 clones, more than 75% seen once. The sample here was peripheral blood, taken on day 0 of MenACWY control vaccination. The origin of the receptors is an adult in good health.

The chain has TRBV28 and TRBJ2-1; 7 bases map to TRBD1. The germline CDR1 and CDR2 sequences are MDHEN and SYDVKM. With 5 bases clipped from V and 5 bases from J, the junction kept 15 bases outside the gene matches. The CDR3 contains 17 residues. CDR3 coding DNA: TGTGCCAGCAGTGGGACAGTTGGTTCCGAACCCCACAATGAGCAGTTCTTC. Residues: CASSGTVGSEPHNEQFF. Variable domain in full (rest from reference TRBV28 and TRBJ2-1): DVKVTQSSRYLVKRTGEKVFLECVQDMDHENMFWYRQDPGLGLRLIYFSYDVKMKEKGDIPEGYSVSREKKERFSLILESASTNQTSMYLCASSGTVGSEPHNEQFFGPGTRLTVL.

Remarks on this clone: This specimen includes other DNA sequences encoding the same CDR3. The chain's CDR3 is CASSLGVNQPQHF. The CDR3, as DNA: TGTGCCAGCAGCTTAGGGGTTAATCAGCCCCAGCATTTT. The rearrangement uses TRBV7-9 and TRBJ1-5; no definite D call. Deletions cut 1 base from V and 4 bases from J, with 5 bases between. From germline, CDR1 is SEHNR and CDR2 FQNEAQ (reference sequence). The CDR3 contains 13 residues.

This clone showed up just a few times. The chain uses TRBV5-1 and TRBJ1-1; 7 bases fit TRBD1. Trimming took 0 bases from V and 7 from J; bases not matched to a gene: 6. Germline assignment: CDR1 SGHRS and CDR2 YFSETQ. CDR3 length: 14 residues. The CDR3 nucleotides read TGCGCCAGCAGCTTGGGAGGGACAGCCCTTGAAGCTTTCTTT. Translated: CASSLGGTALEAFF. Filled out from reference TRBV5-1 and TRBJ1-1, the complete variable domain reads KAGVTQTPRYLIKTRGQQVTLSCSPISGHRSVSWYQQTPGQGLQFLFEYFSETQRNKGNFPGRFSGRQFSNSRSEMNVSTLELGDSALYLCASSLGGTALEAFFGQGTRLTVV.

The V gene is TRBV29-1, the J gene TRBJ1-1; the D gene is possibly TRBD1 (6 bases). Germline V gene data show CDR1 as SQVTM and CDR2 as ANQGSEA. V was clipped by 7 bases and J by 3 bases, with 12 bases between them. CDR3 length equals 12 residues. The CDR3 is CSARTGYTEAFF. The CDR3 bases are TGCAGCGCTAGAACAGGGTACACTGAAGCTTTCTTT.

The chain recombines TRBV6-2 or TRBV6-3 with TRBJ1-5; D perhaps matches TRBD1 (5 bases). Looked up from germline, CDR1 is MNHEY and CDR2 is SVGEGT. V was trimmed by 4 bases and J by 1 base, leaving 8 bases between them. The CDR3 length is 14 residues. The CDR3: CASSWQGSNQPQHF. CDR3 bases: TGTGCCAGCAGTTGGCAGGGAAGCAATCAGCCCCAGCATTTT.

The chain recombines TRBV27 with TRBJ1-6, with D possibly matching TRBD1 (5 bases). Looked up from germline, CDR1 is MNHEY and CDR2 is SMNVEV (reference sequence). V was cut by 6 bases and J by 7 bases, with 16 bases left in between. This CDR3 is built from 15 residues. The CDR3 DNA sequence: TGTGCCAGCAGGACCGGGACGGCCCAAAATTCACCCCTCCACTTT. Its translation is CASRTGTAQNSPLHF.

The V call is TRBV6-5, the J call TRBJ1-4; D remains ambiguous. V shed 0 bases and J shed 4 bases, with 9 bases lying between them. The CDR3 covers 15 residues. CDR1 and CDR2 from the germline V gene are MNHEY and SVGAGI. The CDR3 reads CASSYSGSVNEKLFF. The DNA of the CDR3 is TGTGCCAGCAGTTACTCGGGGAGTGTTAATGAAAAACTGTTTTTT.

V is TRBV28 and J is TRBJ1-1; D uncertain. The germline gives CDR1 MDHEN, CDR2 SYDVKM. This CDR3 has 14 amino acids. The ends were cut back, 3 bases at V and 6 bases at J, with 14 bases in the middle. The CDR3 sequence: CASSFPSFGSEAFF. CDR3 DNA sequence: TGTGCCAGCAGTTTCCCTTCTTTCGGGTCTGAAGCTTTCTTT.

The chain carries TRBV9 and TRBJ2-7, with D uncertain. Germline V gene sequence: CDR1 SGDLS, CDR2 YYNGEE. Trimming removed 0 bases from V and 2 bases from J, with 9 bases in between. The CDR3 has 14 residues. CDR3 sequence reads: CASSVASSPYEQYF. CDR3 bases: TGTGCCAGCAGCGTAGCGTCTAGTCCCTACGAGCAGTACTTC.

The chain has TRBV7-8 and TRBJ1-5; D not resolved. Germline V gives CDR1 SGHVS, CDR2 FQNEAQ. V was shortened by 6 bases and J by 7 bases, with 10 bases between the two germline ends. The CDR3 has 12 residues. The CDR3: CASRSLGQPQHF. In DNA form, the CDR3 reads TGTGCCAGCAGATCCCTCGGCCAGCCCCAGCATTTT.

In this sample, this clone turned up once. The V and J genes are TRBV5-1 and TRBJ2-7; D possibly corresponds to TRBD2 (5 bases). Germline loops: CDR1 SGHRS, CDR2 YFSETQ. This CDR3 is built from 15 residues. The V gene lost 0 bases and the J gene lost 4 bases, with 14 bases spanning the gap. In nucleotides, the CDR3 is TGCGCCAGCAGCTTGGCCGGGATGGCGAGTTACGAGCAGTACTTC. Encoded protein: CASSLAGMASYEQYF.

This chain connects TRBV5-6 to TRBJ1-2; D possibly corresponds to TRBD1 (5 bases). Trimming pared 4 bases from V and 4 bases from J, leaving 14 bases between. The CDR3 loop spans 14 amino acids. Per germline, CDR1 SGHDT and CDR2 YYEEEE. The DNA for the CDR3 is TGTGCCAGCAGCCCCGAAGGGACCGTCTATGGCTACACCTTC. The encoded protein is CASSPEGTVYGYTF.

This sequence joins TRBV4-2 and TRBJ1-4; possibly TRBD1 for D (5 bases). The V end lost 3 bases, the J end lost 4 bases, and 12 bases lay between the germline ends. The CDR3 consists of 15 residues. Looked up from germline, CDR1 is LGHNA and CDR2 is YNFKEQ. The CDR3 DNA is TGTGCCAGCAGCCACCGGGACGGGCATAATGAAAAACTGTTTTTT. This encodes CASSHRDGHNEKLFF.

V gene TRBV28 combines with J gene TRBJ2-7, with 8 bases that match TRBD1. V was pared by 5 bases and J by 6 bases, with 12 bases of the junction left unmatched. Germline lookup yields CDR1 MDHEN and CDR2 SYDVKM. The CDR3 has 15 residues. The CDR3 nucleotides are TGTGCCAGCAGTGACCGGGACAGGCGAGCTTTCGAGCAGTACTTC. As protein: CASSDRDRRAFEQYF.

The CDR3, as DNA: TGCGCCAGCAGTCGTCGTCAGGCGAACACCGGGGAGCTGTTTTTT. Translated, it gives CASSRRQANTGELFF. The chain carries TRBV23-1 and TRBJ2-2; D remains unclear. TRBV23-1 qualifies as an ORF whose function is uncertain. This CDR3 is built from 15 residues. V lost 4 bases and J 0 bases, leaving 9 bases between the germline ends.

The V call is TRBV5-5, the J call TRBJ1-3; no clear D gene. The CDR3 loop spans 15 amino acids. With 2 bases removed from V and 0 bases from J, the gap between germline ends came to 9 bases. In germline, CDR1 is SGHKS, CDR2 YYEKEE (reference sequence). The DNA of the CDR3 is TGTGCCAGCAGCTTTACAGAAGACTCTGGAAACACCATATATTTT. It specifies CASSFTEDSGNTIYF.

The rearrangement links TRBV4-1 to TRBJ2-3, with TRBD2 matching 14 bases. The J segment lost 8 bases and the V segment lost 0 bases, leaving 1 base of the junction unmatched. The CDR3 contains 15 residues. Germline V gene data show CDR1 as MGHRA and CDR2 as YSYEKL. CDR3 in DNA: TGCGCCAGCAGCCAAGAGGGACTAGCGGGGGTTACGCAGTATTTT. Translation: CASSQEGLAGVTQYF.

The chain is built from TRBV19 and TRBJ2-2; a possible D gene is TRBD2 (6 bases). Trimming left V 8 bases short and J 5 bases short, with 15 bases between. This CDR3 has 14 amino acids. Germline assignment: CDR1 LNHDA and CDR2 SQIVND (reference sequence). CDR3: CASDPRRETGELFF. The CDR3 DNA follows: TGTGCCAGTGACCCTAGGAGGGAGACCGGGGAGCTGTTTTTT.

V gene TRBV6-1 combines with J gene TRBJ2-4, with 7 bases identical to TRBD2. CDR3 size: 15 residues. Per germline, CDR1 MNHNS and CDR2 SASEGT. After removal of 5 bases from V and 6 bases from J, the junction contained 10 bases not matched to a gene. In DNA form, the CDR3 reads TGTGCCAGCAGTAATGACACTAGCGCCTTAAACATTCAGTACTTC. Translating it yields CASSNDTSALNIQYF.

The chain combines TRBV4-2 with TRBJ1-4, with D possibly matching TRBD1 (5 bases). CDR1 and CDR2 from the germline V gene are LGHNA and YNFKEQ. Trimming shortened V by 4 bases and J by 8 bases, and 11 bases separated the two germline ends. The CDR3 is 13 residues long. The CDR3 spells CASSPQGGEKLFF. The CDR3 nucleotides are TGTGCCAGCAGCCCTCAGGGAGGAGAAAAACTGTTTTTT.

The chain uses TRBV18 and TRBJ2-1; no definite D call. Trimming removed 3 bases at V and 12 bases at J, with 15 bases between. Germline values: CDR1 KGHSH, CDR2 LQKENI. The CDR3 runs to 13 residues. The CDR3 DNA reads TGTGCCAGCTCACCGGAACAGAAAGGTACGCAGTTCTTC. Amino acids: CASSPEQKGTQFF.

This clone was seen a handful of times. V is TRBV6-5 and J is TRBJ1-1; tentative D call: TRBD1 (5 bases). Germline loops: CDR1 MNHEY, CDR2 SVGAGI. Deletions cut 0 bases from V and 1 base from J, with 6 bases between. This CDR3 is 14 amino acids long. CDR3: CASSYSRGNTEAFF. The DNA for the CDR3 is TGTGCCAGCAGTTACTCTAGGGGGAACACTGAAGCTTTCTTT.

The chain combines TRBV15 with TRBJ2-1; maybe TRBD2 (6 bases). The CDR3 runs 15 residues. Germline lookup yields CDR1 LNHNV and CDR2 YYDKDF (reference sequence). V was cut by 0 bases and J by 10 bases, with 16 bases left in between. CDR3: CATSRDGGAWDEQFF. DNA for the CDR3: TGTGCCACCAGCAGAGATGGAGGGGCTTGGGACGAGCAGTTCTTC.

This chain uses TRBV3-1 (or the pseudogene TRBV3-2) with TRBJ2-5; the D is unclear. This CDR3 spans 12 amino acids. Trimming stripped 4 bases from V and 3 bases from J, with 6 bases between. Looked up from germline, CDR1 is LGHDT and CDR2 is YNNKEL (reference sequence). The CDR3 reads CASSPAKETQYF. The CDR3 DNA follows: TGTGCCAGCAGCCCGGCGAAAGAGACCCAGTACTTC.

The chain has TRBV28 and TRBJ1-3, with TRBD1 matching over 8 bases. Germline V gene lookup returns CDR1 MDHEN and CDR2 SYDVKM. The CDR3 spans 16 residues. J was trimmed by 0 bases and V by 6 bases; bases with no gene match: 7. CDR3 region: CASSLDRALSGNTIYF. CDR3 in DNA: TGTGCCAGCAGCCTGGACAGGGCCCTCTCTGGAAACACCATATATTTT.

The sample holds a few counts of this clone. The CDR3 region is CASSTLDRGLSPLHF. DNA of the CDR3: TGTGCCAGCAGTACCCTGGACAGGGGCCTCTCACCCCTCCACTTT. The chain carries TRBV28 and TRBJ1-6; 9 bases align to TRBD1. This CDR3 has 15 residues. Germline CDR1 and CDR2: MDHEN and SYDVKM. The V segment lost 5 bases and the J segment 10 bases; nucleotides outside the gene matches: 9.

The chain uses TRBV25-1 and TRBJ2-2; no clear D. V was trimmed by 8 bases and J by 5 bases, leaving 12 bases between them. The CDR3 spans 13 residues. The V gene's germline CDR1 is MGHDK and CDR2 SYGVNS. The CDR3 DNA reads TGTGCCAGCGGCCCCGACTTTACCGGGGAGCTGTTTTTT. The encoded protein is CASGPDFTGELFF.

The chain combines TRBV6-5 with TRBJ1-1; no firm D call. The CDR3 has 14 amino acids. Germline CDR1 is MNHEY and CDR2 is SVGAGI. The V and J ends lost 0 bases and 2 bases respectively, with 7 bases between them. As DNA, the CDR3 is TGTGCCAGCAGTTACTCGAAGTCAAACACTGAAGCTTTCTTT. This codes for CASSYSKSNTEAFF.

This clone has just one count. The V gene is TRBV6-5, the J gene TRBJ1-6; 11 bases fit TRBD1. The germline CDR1 and CDR2 sequences are MNHEY and SVGAGI. The CDR3 spans 15 residues. Trimming took 7 bases from V and 7 from J; bases not matched to a gene: 6. The CDR3 DNA reads TGTGCCAGCAAAAACGGGGACAGGGGGAATTCACCCCTCCACTTT. The encoded protein is CASKNGDRGNSPLHF.

This clone has only one observation. The chain employs TRBV9 and TRBJ1-2; D gene unclear. CDR3 length: 16 residues. V lost 1 base, J lost 1 base, and 14 bases lay in between. Germline V gene sequence: CDR1 SGDLS, CDR2 YYNGEE. CDR3 amino acids: CASSVTDTHRNYGYTF. For the CDR3, the DNA is TGTGCCAGCAGCGTAACCGACACACACCGTAACTATGGCTACACCTTC.

This rearrangement joins TRBV10-3 to TRBJ1-1; D gene ambiguous. The CDR3 runs 13 residues. Trimming left V 8 bases short and J 0 bases short, with 10 bases between. Germline V gene lookup returns CDR1 ENHRY and CDR2 SYGVKD. CDR3 sequence (DNA): TGTGCCATCGCCGCAGGAGTGAACACTGAAGCTTTCTTT. Translation gives CAIAAGVNTEAFF.

The chain combines TRBV5-1 with TRBJ2-2; D remains unclear. The germline V gene has CDR1 SGHRS and CDR2 YFSETQ. V was pared by 1 base and J by 6 bases, with 13 bases between. The length of the CDR3 is 15 residues. CDR3 region: CASSLTWGASGELFF. The CDR3 bases are TGCGCCAGCAGCTTGACTTGGGGTGCATCCGGGGAGCTGTTTTTT.